One sample yielded the 5 T cell receptor beta chains listed below, sequenced in a study of CD8+ T cells in alopecia areata. The authors extracted RNA and reverse transcribed it into cDNA as the sequencing template. Only in-frame clones appear in the TCRdb table, and some are missing; sequencing was by immunoSEQ multiplex PCR. Of about 120,000 clones listed, 53% are singletons. Regarding treatment: oral pan-JAK inhibitor, 5-10 mg twice daily. The starting material was CD4+ T cells sorted from blood, obtained at week 4, from a patient treated with tofacitinib. The receptors originated from a human donor with alopecia areata.

With respect to this clone: At the DNA level, this CDR3 is encoded by other sequences in the same sample as well. The V gene is TRBV29-1, the J gene TRBJ1-5; D perhaps matches TRBD1 (6 bases). Germline V gene sequence: CDR1 SQVTM, CDR2 ANQGSEA. V was cut by 7 bases and J by 1 base, with 11 bases left in between. The CDR3 covers 13 residues. The CDR3 nucleotides read TGCAGCGCTGCGCAGGGGAGCAATCAGCCCCAGCATTTT. As protein: CSAAQGSNQPQHF.

The chain carries TRBV29-1 and TRBJ2-3, with D uncertain. The CDR3 loop spans 15 amino acids. Germline CDR1 and CDR2: SQVTM and ANQGSEA. The ends were cut back, 3 bases at V and 3 bases at J, with 16 bases in the middle. The CDR3 region has the DNA TGCAGCGTTGAGGCTGTCAGACAAATTACAGATACGCAGTATTTT. Translation: CSVEAVRQITDTQYF.

This chain connects TRBV6-6 to TRBJ1-2; D unresolved. The CDR3 is made up of 13 amino acids. V gave up 0 bases and J gave up 9 bases, with 11 bases separating them. Germline-derived CDR1 and CDR2 are MNHNY and SVGAGI (reference sequence). In DNA form, the CDR3 reads TGTGCCAGCAGTTACTCAAAGGGATTTAGCTACACCTTC. It encodes CASSYSKGFSYTF.

The rearrangement uses TRBV29-1 and TRBJ2-1; D is perhaps TRBD1 (6 bases). V lost 2 bases, J lost 5 bases, and 10 bases lay in between. CDR1 and CDR2 from the germline V gene are SQVTM and ANQGSEA. This CDR3 spans 13 amino acids. DNA of the CDR3: TGCAGCGTTGAACCCCACAGGGACAATGAGCAGTTCTTC. As protein: CSVEPHRDNEQFF.

The chain links TRBV29-1 to TRBJ2-2; perhaps TRBD1 as D (5 bases). In germline, CDR1 is SQVTM, CDR2 ANQGSEA. V lost 6 bases and J 5 bases, leaving 10 bases between the germline ends. The CDR3 is 12 amino acids. The CDR3 DNA follows: TGCAGCGTGGGCAGGGCAACCGGGGAGCTGTTTTTT. Encoded protein: CSVGRATGELFF.